These 17 T cell receptor beta chains share one sample of origin, sequenced in a study of response to subunit inactivated influenza vaccine. MiXCR was run by TCRdb on the RT-PCR reads, yielding one entry per CDR3 protein. Among about 700,000 distinct CDR3 sequences, 11% to 15% were seen once, and the ten largest hold approximately 6.5%. The sample consisted of PBMCs from blood, taken around 15 days before vaccination. Every receptor here comes from a man aged 45-65 years who received an inactivated influenza vaccine.

The chain is built from TRBV6-2 or TRBV6-3 and TRBJ2-5; TRBD2 might be the D (5 bases). V was clipped by 6 bases and J by 4 bases, with 15 bases between them. The germline gives CDR1 MNHEY, CDR2 SVGEGT. CDR3 length: 14 amino acids. CDR3 coding DNA: TGTGCCAGCAGACACCGGGCCCGGGGAGAGACCCAGTACTTC. It translates to CASRHRARGETQYF.

This clonotype was counted only a few times. This chain joins TRBV20-1 and TRBJ1-5, with 8 bases fitting TRBD1. The germline CDR1 and CDR2 sequences are DFQATT and SNEGSKA (reference sequence). This CDR3 region has 14 residues. Trimming removed 8 bases from V and 4 bases from J; junction bases left unmatched: 10. The CDR3 loop reads CSYHRGTGNQPQHF. CDR3 in DNA: TGCAGTTACCACCGTGGGACAGGTAATCAGCCCCAGCATTTT.

This chain uses TRBV18 with TRBJ2-3; D not certain. V was cut by 3 bases and J by 8 bases, with 15 bases left in between. This CDR3 has 14 amino acids. Germline-derived CDR1 and CDR2 are KGHSH and LQKENI. The CDR3 sequence: CASSPPDGIGTQYF. The CDR3 DNA reads TGTGCCAGCTCACCCCCGGACGGTATTGGTACGCAGTATTTT.

J is TRBJ2-1 and V is TRBV5-5; maybe TRBD2 (5 bases). This CDR3 spans 15 amino acids. The germline gives CDR1 SGHKS, CDR2 YYEKEE (reference sequence). Trimming stripped 1 base from V and 4 bases from J, with 12 bases between. CDR3 DNA sequence: TGTGCCAGCAGCTTGTGGGGAGCCTCTTACAATGAGCAGTTCTTC. It is translated as CASSLWGASYNEQFF.

V is TRBV7-9 and J is TRBJ1-3, with D uncertain. Germline CDR1 reads SEHNR; CDR2 reads FQNEAQ (reference sequence). The ends were cut back, 7 bases at V and 3 bases at J, with 16 bases in the middle. The CDR3 covers 15 residues. CDR3 nucleotides: TGTGCCAGCATCCCCGGTGCGGGAGTTGGAAACACCATATATTTT. Translating it yields CASIPGAGVGNTIYF. Supplemented by reference TRBV7-9 and TRBJ1-3, the full variable domain reads DTGVSQNPRHKITKRGQNVTFRCDPISEHNRLYWYRQTLGQGPEFLTYFQNEAQLEKSRLLSDRFSAERPKGSFSTLEIQRTEQGDSAMYLCASIPGAGVGNTIYFGEGSWLTVV.

The chain combines TRBV12-3 or TRBV12-4 with TRBJ2-2, with D possibly called TRBD1 or TRBD2 (5 bases each). Trimming removed 10 bases at V and 0 bases at J, with 12 bases between. This CDR3 is 14 amino acids long. CDR3: CAIAWGTNTGELFF. The CDR3 nucleotides are TGTGCCATTGCCTGGGGGACGAACACCGGGGAGCTGTTTTTT.

This clonotype was detected a few times. The V gene is TRBV3-1, the J gene TRBJ1-6; D uncertain. Trimming shortened V by 4 bases and J by 4 bases, and 20 bases separated the two germline ends. CDR1 and CDR2 from the germline V gene are LGHDT and YNNKEL (reference sequence). This CDR3 contains 18 residues. CDR3 loop: CASSLRFAGDGYNSPLHF. CDR3 nucleotide sequence: TGTGCCAGCAGCCTTCGATTTGCGGGAGACGGGTATAATTCACCCCTCCACTTT.

The chain employs TRBV2 and TRBJ2-5; 9 positions match TRBD2. Germline V gene data show CDR1 as SNHLY and CDR2 as FYNNEI. V was pared by 3 bases and J by 5 bases, with 7 bases of the junction left unmatched. This CDR3 is built from 15 residues. The CDR3 protein is CASSEISGREETQYF. As DNA, the CDR3 is TGTGCCAGCAGTGAGATTAGCGGGAGAGAGGAGACCCAGTACTTC.

The chain joins TRBV7-2 to TRBJ2-5; no clear D. The CDR3 length is 16 residues. The ends were cut back, 1 base at V and 2 bases at J, with 14 bases in the middle. The germline V gene encodes CDR1 SGHTA and CDR2 FQGNSA. CDR3 amino acids: CASSLDRLAVQETQYF. The CDR3 bases are TGTGCCAGCAGCTTAGATAGGTTGGCGGTTCAAGAGACCCAGTACTTC.

J is TRBJ2-7 and V is TRBV12-3 or TRBV12-4; 10 positions agree with TRBD2. The CDR3 has 15 residues. V trimming: 6 bases; J trimming: 7 bases; junction bases outside the gene matches: 12. CDR3 in DNA: TGTGCCAGCAGGGAAAAGCGGGAGGGCCTATGGGAGCAGTACTTC. Translation gives CASREKREGLWEQYF.

The chain has TRBV27 and TRBJ2-7; 7 nucleotides agree with TRBD1. Per the germline V gene, CDR1 is MNHEY and CDR2 is SMNVEV (reference sequence). The CDR3 is 15 amino acids. V gave up 2 bases and J gave up 4 bases; unmatched junction bases: 8. CDR3 protein: CASSLNRGLGYEQYF. The CDR3 nucleotides read TGTGCCAGCAGTTTAAACAGGGGCCTCGGGTACGAGCAGTACTTC.

This clonotype has more than one count but fewer than ten. The rearrangement links TRBV2 to TRBJ2-1, with D perhaps TRBD2 (6 bases). The length of the CDR3 is 15 residues. Between the trimmed V and J ends, which lost 5 bases and 5 bases, there was a span of 16 bases. Germline CDR1 and CDR2: SNHLY and FYNNEI. CDR3 sequence reads: CASSLRDLTNNEQFF. CDR3 nucleotide sequence: TGTGCCAGCAGTCTCCGGGACTTGACCAACAATGAGCAGTTCTTC.

The sample holds a few counts of this clonotype. The chain combines TRBV4-1 with TRBJ1-4; TRBD1 is a possible D gene (5 bases). V lost 3 bases and J lost 5, with 7 bases in between. The CDR3 runs 13 residues. Looked up from germline, CDR1 is MGHRA and CDR2 is YSYEKL. As DNA, the CDR3 is TGCGCCAGCAGCCAGCAGGGAAATGAAAAACTGTTTTTT. Residues: CASSQQGNEKLFF.

CDR3 protein: CASSPRTGGRNEQFF. The CDR3 nucleotides are TGTGCCAGCAGCCCTCGGACAGGGGGCCGCAATGAGCAGTTCTTC. V is TRBV13 and J is TRBJ2-1; TRBD1 aligns across 11 bases. This CDR3 has 15 amino acids. V shed 5 bases, J shed 6 bases, and the junction held 6 bases outside the gene matches. Germline lookup yields CDR1 PRHDT and CDR2 FYEKMQ (reference sequence).

This clonotype showed up just a few times. The chain uses TRBV7-6 and TRBJ2-6; D might be TRBD2 (5 bases). The V and J ends lost 0 bases and 4 bases respectively, with 16 bases between them. Germline assignment: CDR1 SGHVS and CDR2 FNYEAQ. The CDR3 extends over 18 amino acids. CDR3 DNA sequence: TGTGCCAGCAGCTTAGCGCTAGCCAGCCCAAGGGGGGCCAACGTCCTGACTTTC. Its translation is CASSLALASPRGANVLTF.

This chain links TRBV9 with TRBJ2-4; D tentatively reads TRBD1 or TRBD2 (5 bases each). The germline V gene has CDR1 SGDLS and CDR2 YYNGEE. The V gene lost 4 bases and the J gene lost 2 bases, with 25 bases spanning the gap. This CDR3 region has 19 residues. The chain's CDR3 is CASSPERGRGVGTKNIQYF. CDR3 sequence (DNA): TGTGCCAGCAGCCCCGAGAGGGGCCGGGGAGTTGGGACCAAAAACATTCAGTACTTC.

V gene TRBV6-5 combines with J gene TRBJ1-4; 7 bases line up with TRBD1. The CDR3 consists of 17 residues. Germline-derived CDR1 and CDR2 are MNHEY and SVGAGI. V dropped 1 base and J dropped 0; count of bases not matched to a gene: 5. CDR3: CASSYLGQSATNEKLFF. The CDR3 bases are TGTGCCAGCAGTTACTTGGGACAGAGCGCAACTAATGAAAAACTGTTTTTT.